One and the same sample provided the 9 T cell receptor beta chains below, sequenced in a study of blood T cell repertoires in COVID-19. Produced via immunoSEQ multiplex PCR; TCRdb's table is partial and in-frame only. The data show about 160,000 clones, around 80% seen once. The sequenced sample consisted of PBMCs or T cells enriched from blood (not recorded which). The receptors here all came from a man aged 50 to 59 who had recovered from COVID-19.

The rearrangement links TRBV18 to TRBJ2-5; 11 nucleotides line up with TRBD1. V shed 4 bases, J shed 7 bases, and the junction held 5 bases outside the gene matches. There are 14 residues in the CDR3. In germline, CDR1 is KGHSH, CDR2 LQKENI. The CDR3 loop is CASSLGTGGSTQYF. The CDR3, as DNA: TGTGCCAGCTCACTCGGGACAGGGGGTTCGACCCAGTACTTC.

The chain employs TRBV12-3 or TRBV12-4 and TRBJ2-1; 10 bases are a match to TRBD2. The trim removed 6 bases at V and 8 bases at J, leaving 4 bases unmatched. The CDR3 extends over 13 amino acids. The DNA for the CDR3 is TGTGCCAGCAGAGCGGGGGGGTCTGATGAGCAGTTCTTC. Its protein product is CASRAGGSDEQFF.

In DNA form, the CDR3 reads TGTGCCAGCAGCCAAGTTACTCCAGGGGCCTCTGGAAACACCATATATTTT. Its translation is CASSQVTPGASGNTIYF. The V call is TRBV4-2, the J call TRBJ1-3; D is perhaps TRBD1 (6 bases). Trimming took off 1 base at V and 0 bases at J, with 13 bases between the two ends. CDR1 and CDR2 (germline): LGHNA, YNFKEQ. This CDR3 has 17 amino acids.

To note about this clone: The same CDR3 is also encoded by other DNA sequences in this sample. This chain joins TRBV7-9 and TRBJ1-4; 8 bases agree with TRBD1. CDR3 length equals 16 residues. Germline lookup yields CDR1 SEHNR and CDR2 FQNEAQ (reference sequence). V lost 3 bases, J lost 0 bases, and 3 bases stayed unmatched. The CDR3 DNA reads as TGTGCCAGCAGCTTGGCGACAGGGGCAACTAATGAAAAACTGTTTTTT. Translating gives CASSLATGATNEKLFF.

Written as DNA, the CDR3 is TGTGCCAGCAGCCGGGGTGGACAGGCCTACGAGCAGTACTTC. Residues: CASSRGGQAYEQYF. The chain combines TRBV11-2 with TRBJ2-7, with 7 bases lining up with TRBD1. CDR1 and CDR2 from the germline V gene are SGHAT and FQNNGV. With V trimmed by 5 bases and J by 2 bases, 6 bases remained unmatched. This CDR3 is built from 14 residues.

This rearrangement joins TRBV19 to TRBJ1-4, with a tentative D call TRBD1 (6 bases). This CDR3 spans 14 amino acids. V gave up 3 bases and J gave up 7 bases, with 12 bases separating them. Germline V gives CDR1 LNHDA, CDR2 SQIVND (reference sequence). CDR3 coding DNA: TGTGCCAGTAGTATGGGAGGGGGAGTTGAAAAACTGTTTTTT. Its translation is CASSMGGGVEKLFF.

This clone was seen just once. The V call is TRBV7-2, the J call TRBJ1-1; D is unresolved. Germline values: CDR1 SGHTA, CDR2 FQGNSA. V was trimmed by 6 bases and J by 1 base, leaving 12 bases between them. The CDR3 has 14 amino acids. CDR3 coding DNA: TGTGCCAGCAGTTCTCCGTACAGGAACACTGAAGCTTTCTTT. Its protein is CASSSPYRNTEAFF.

The V and J genes are TRBV15 and TRBJ1-5; no clear D. The CDR3 runs 15 residues. Germline assignment: CDR1 LNHNV and CDR2 YYDKDF (reference sequence). V lost 4 bases to trimming and J lost 5 bases, with 15 bases between them. The CDR3 is CATSNRRGTDQPQHF. The CDR3 DNA reads as TGTGCCACCAGCAACCGTCGGGGAACCGATCAGCCCCAGCATTTT.

This clone was detected only once. This sequence joins TRBV7-6 and TRBJ2-2, with D perhaps matching TRBD2 (6 bases). The germline V and J ends were trimmed by 1 base and 6 bases, with 12 bases remaining between them. CDR1 and CDR2 from the germline V gene are SGHVS and FNYEAQ. The CDR3 is made up of 15 amino acids. The CDR3 sequence is CASSLGGLGAGELFF. CDR3 nucleotide sequence: TGTGCCAGCAGCTTAGGGGGACTTGGCGCCGGGGAGCTGTTTTTT.